These T cell receptor beta chains were read from a single sample in a study of CD8 T cells in ankylosing spondylitis. Each CDR3 protein is one row after TCRdb ran MiXCR on the 5' RACE reads. The sample contains fewer than 150,000 distinct CDR3 sequences, 6% to 8.5% of which appear only once. Input material: blood, either unsorted or a sorted T cell fraction (not recorded which). These receptors all come from a female donor with ankylosing spondylitis or in good health (not recorded which). Each CDR3 is given with its conserved first and last residue. D genes are given only for firm matches. Clone size is stated in some rows and not others, as once, few, many or a class when expanded.

many 16 TRBD1 TRBJ1-6 TRBV9 TGTGCCAGCAGCGGCCGGGACAGGGGCACTAATTCACCCCTCCACTTT CASSGRDRGTNSPLHF
many 14 NA TRBJ1-1 TRBV30 TGTGCCTGGAGTGTAAATTGGGGCCGGACTGAAGCTTTCTTT CAWSVNWGRTEAFF
many 13 NA TRBJ2-5 TRBV5-1 TGCGCCAGCAGCTTGTCCCCTAGAGAGACCCAGTACTTC CASSLSPRETQYF
few 15 TRBD2 TRBJ2-1 TRBV20-1 TGCAGTGCCCCACGGGGGGGGAGCTCCTACAATGAGCAGTTCTTC CSAPRGGSSYNEQFF
many 17 TRBD2 TRBJ2-7 TRBV5-1 TGCGCCAGCAGCTTAAGGCGGGGGGGCGTACAGGAGGGGGAGCAGTACTTC CASSLRRGGVQEGEQYF
many 14 TRBD1 TRBJ2-7 TRBV29-1 TGCAGCGTTGGTATGCAGGGGGAAAGTTACGAGCAGTACTTC CSVGMQGESYEQYF
many 15 TRBD1 TRBJ1-2 TRBV27 TGTGCCAGCAGTTTATACCAGGGGGCTAACTATGGCTACACCTTC CASSLYQGANYGYTF
many 13 NA TRBJ1-2 TRBV12-3/TRBV12-4 TGTGCCAGCAGTTTCAACGGTTTCTATGGCTACACCTTC CASSFNGFYGYTF
many 15 TRBD1 TRBJ1-2 TRBV2 TGTGCCAGCAGTGGCCGGGACAGGGGGCTTTCTGGCTACACCTTC CASSGRDRGLSGYTF
many 18 NA TRBJ2-1 TRBV20-1 TGCAGTGCTAGAGTTTATGTTCCAAGGGGATTCCCCCACAATGAGCAGTTCTTC CSARVYVPRGFPHNEQFF
many 15 TRBD1 TRBJ2-2 TRBV2 TGTGCCAGCAGTCTTCAGGGGGCGGGCACCGGGGAGCTGTTTTTT CASSLQGAGTGELFF
many 15 NA TRBJ2-1 TRBV10-3 TGTGCCATCAGTGGCCCAGTTAAGGGCCACCATGAGCAGTTCTTC CAISGPVKGHHEQFF
many 17 NA TRBJ1-3 TRBV9 TGTGCCAGCAGCAGCGGAGCGGCAGGGTTCCCTGGAAACACCATATATTTT CASSSGAAGFPGNTIYF
many 15 NA TRBJ1-2 TRBV9 TGTGCCAGCAGCACCGGGCCCGACCCTAACTATGGCTACACCTTC CASSTGPDPNYGYTF
many 15 NA TRBJ1-1 TRBV5-1 TGCGCCAGCATCAATCAACCCGGGTCGAACACTGAAGCTTTCTTT CASINQPGSNTEAFF
many 14 NA TRBJ2-2 TRBV19 TGTGCCACTAAGAGGGCTTTCGGCACCGGGGAGCTGTTTTTT CATKRAFGTGELFF
many 15 TRBD2 TRBJ2-5 TRBV2 TGTGCCAGCAGTTGGTCTAGCGGGGAACAAGAGACCCAGTACTTC CASSWSSGEQETQYF
many 13 NA TRBJ2-3 TRBV6-6 TGTGCCAGCAGGTCGCCCCCAATGGATACGCAGTATTTT CASRSPPMDTQYF
many 14 TRBD2 TRBJ2-5 TRBV5-1 TGCGCCAGCAACATAGCGGGACCTCAAGAGACCCAGTACTTC CASNIAGPQETQYF
many 12 NA TRBJ2-7 TRBV3-1 TGTGCCAGCTCACCTGGGGGGTACGAGCAGTACTTC CASSPGGYEQYF
few 15 NA TRBJ2-2 TRBV12-3/TRBV12-4 TGTGCCAGCGGCCCCTTAACCTCTAGTACCGGGGAGCTGTTTTTT CASGPLTSSTGELFF
many 13 NA TRBJ1-5 TRBV20-1 TGCAGTGCAAGAAGCGGAAGGAATCAGCCCCAGCATTTT CSARSGRNQPQHF
many 11 TRBD2 TRBJ2-5 TRBV29-1 TGCAGCACCCGGGGGGGCGAGACCCAGTACTTC CSTRGGETQYF
few 16 TRBD2 TRBJ2-7 TRBV4-1 TGCGCCAGCAGCCCGACCGGGACTAGCGGCTCCTACGAGCAGTACTTC CASSPTGTSGSYEQYF
NA 13 NA TRBJ2-1 TRBV12-5 TGTGCTAGTGGTTTGTCAGGATCTCAAGGGCAGTTCTTC CASGLSGSQGQFF
many 13 NA TRBJ1-2 TRBV20-1 TGCAGTGCTCGACAGACGTCTAACTATGGCTACACCTTC CSARQTSNYGYTF
many 12 NA TRBJ2-7 TRBV20-1 TGCAGTGCTAGAACCGGGAGTTACGAGCAGTACTTC CSARTGSYEQYF
many 15 TRBD2 TRBJ2-5 TRBV12-3/TRBV12-4 TGTGCCAGCAGTTCCGGACTAGGGAGGGGAGAGACCCAGTACTTC CASSSGLGRGETQYF
many 14 NA TRBJ2-2 TRBV9 TGTGCCAGCAGCGATGGACTTAACACCGGGGAGCTGTTTTTT CASSDGLNTGELFF
many 15 NA TRBJ2-5 TRBV27 TGTGCCAGCAGTTTAATATCTAGCACCGGGGAGACCCAGTACTTC CASSLISSTGETQYF
many 15 TRBD1 TRBJ1-2 TRBV14 TGTGCCAGCAGCCCTTTGTCCCGGGACAGGGCTGGCTACACCTTC CASSPLSRDRAGYTF
many 17 NA TRBJ2-3 TRBV5-5 TGTGCCAGCAGCTTGGACAGCTCTGACCCTATCACAGATACGCAGTATTTT CASSLDSSDPITDTQYF
many 13 NA TRBJ2-3 TRBV6-4 TGTGCCAGCAGTGACGGGGGGGCGGATACGCAGTATTTT CASSDGGADTQYF
many 18 NA TRBJ2-3 TRBV30 TGTGCCTGGAGTGAGGTGGCAGGGGTGCGTCGGAGCACAGATACGCAGTATTTT CAWSEVAGVRRSTDTQYF
many 15 TRBD1 TRBJ1-3 TRBV6-1 TGTGCCAGCAGGCCCTCAGGGGGCCTAAGCAACACCATATATTTT CASRPSGGLSNTIYF
many 16 TRBD1 TRBJ1-1 TRBV20-1 TGCAGTGCTACGGACAGGGGGCAGGGAAGTGGCGCTGAAGCTTTCTTT CSATDRGQGSGAEAFF
NA 13 NA TRBJ1-1 TRBV30 TGTGCCAGCCTCGGGCCCGCCGGCACTGAAGCTTTCTTT CASLGPAGTEAFF
many 14 TRBD1 TRBJ2-3 TRBV24-1 TGTGCCACCCAGAGTAGGGACAGTACAGATACGCAGTATTTT CATQSRDSTDTQYF
many 13 TRBD1 TRBJ1-2 TRBV5-1 TGCGCCAGCAGCGTGGACAGGGAGTATGGCTACACCTTC CASSVDREYGYTF
many 14 NA TRBJ2-5 TRBV11-1 TGTGCCAGCAGCTTGAAGGGAGGCTGGGAGACCCAGTACTTC CASSLKGGWETQYF
many 12 NA TRBJ1-2 TRBV20-1 TGCAGTGCCCCCAGGGGAGGTTATGGCTACACCTTC CSAPRGGYGYTF
many 16 TRBD2 TRBJ2-5 TRBV20-1 TGCAGTGCAGGGGGGGCTAGCGGGGGGGCGAAGGAGACCCAGTACTTC CSAGGASGGAKETQYF
many 14 NA TRBJ1-1 TRBV3-1 TGTGCCAGCAGTTCCCAGGTCCCGAACACTGAAGCTTTCTTT CASSSQVPNTEAFF
many 14 NA TRBJ2-5 TRBV6-1 TGTGCCAGCAGTAGAACCGGGGCCGAAGAGACCCAGTACTTC CASSRTGAEETQYF
many 17 TRBD2 TRBJ2-5 TRBV27 TGTGCCAGCAGTTTATCGGAGTCTAGCGGGGGGCAAGAGACCCAGTACTTC CASSLSESSGGQETQYF
many 16 TRBD2 TRBJ2-1 TRBV20-1 TGCAGTGCTAGAGACGGGACTAGCGGGGACGACAATGAGCAGTTCTTC CSARDGTSGDDNEQFF
many 15 NA TRBJ1-2 TRBV2 TGTGCCAGCAGTCAAATAAACACTGCGAACTATGGCTACACCTTC CASSQINTANYGYTF